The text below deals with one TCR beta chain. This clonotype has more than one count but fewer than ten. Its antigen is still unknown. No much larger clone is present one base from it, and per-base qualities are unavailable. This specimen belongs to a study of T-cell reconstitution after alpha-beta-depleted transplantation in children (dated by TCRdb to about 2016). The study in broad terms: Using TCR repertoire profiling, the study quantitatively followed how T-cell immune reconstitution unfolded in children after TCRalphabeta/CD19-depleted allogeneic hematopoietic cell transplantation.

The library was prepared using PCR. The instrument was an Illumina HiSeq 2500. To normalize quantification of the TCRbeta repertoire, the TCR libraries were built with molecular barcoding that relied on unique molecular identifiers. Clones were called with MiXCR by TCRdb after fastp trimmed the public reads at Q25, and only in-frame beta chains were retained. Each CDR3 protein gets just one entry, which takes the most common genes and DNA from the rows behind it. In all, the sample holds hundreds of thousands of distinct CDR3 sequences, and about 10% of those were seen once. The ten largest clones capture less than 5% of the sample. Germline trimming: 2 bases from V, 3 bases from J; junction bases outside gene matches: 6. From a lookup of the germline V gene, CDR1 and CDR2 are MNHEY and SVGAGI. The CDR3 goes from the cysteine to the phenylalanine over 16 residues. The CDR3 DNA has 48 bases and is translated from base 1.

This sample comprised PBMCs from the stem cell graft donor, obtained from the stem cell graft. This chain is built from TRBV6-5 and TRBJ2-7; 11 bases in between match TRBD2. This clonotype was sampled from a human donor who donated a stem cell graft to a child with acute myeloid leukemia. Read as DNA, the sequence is TGTGCCAGCAGTTACCGGCGACTAGCGGGGATCTACGAGCAGTACTTC. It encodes CASSYRRLAGIYEQYF.